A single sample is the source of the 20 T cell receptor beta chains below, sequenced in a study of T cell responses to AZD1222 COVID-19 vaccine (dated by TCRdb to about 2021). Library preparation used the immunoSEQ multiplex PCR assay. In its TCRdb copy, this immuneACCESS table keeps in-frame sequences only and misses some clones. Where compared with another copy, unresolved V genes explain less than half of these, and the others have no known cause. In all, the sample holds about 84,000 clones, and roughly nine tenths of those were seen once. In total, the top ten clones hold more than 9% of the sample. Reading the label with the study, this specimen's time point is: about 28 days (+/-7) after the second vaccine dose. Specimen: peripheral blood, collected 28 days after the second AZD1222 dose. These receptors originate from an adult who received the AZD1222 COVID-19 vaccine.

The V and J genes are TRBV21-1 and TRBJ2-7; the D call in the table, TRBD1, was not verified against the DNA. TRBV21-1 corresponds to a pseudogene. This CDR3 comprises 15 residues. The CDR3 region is CASPRGWGSSYEQYF. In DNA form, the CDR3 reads TGTGCCAGCCCCAGGGGATGGGGTAGCTCCTACGAGCAGTACTTC.

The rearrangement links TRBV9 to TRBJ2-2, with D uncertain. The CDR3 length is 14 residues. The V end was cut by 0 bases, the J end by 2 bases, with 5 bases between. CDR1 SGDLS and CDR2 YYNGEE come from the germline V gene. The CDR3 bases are TGTGCCAGCAGCGTAGCGGCAAACACCGGGGAGCTGTTTTTT. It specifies CASSVAANTGELFF.

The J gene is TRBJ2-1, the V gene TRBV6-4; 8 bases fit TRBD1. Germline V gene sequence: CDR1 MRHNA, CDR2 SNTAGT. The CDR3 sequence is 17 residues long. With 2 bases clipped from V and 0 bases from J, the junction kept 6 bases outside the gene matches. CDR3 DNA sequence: TGTGCCAGCAGTGACGACAGGGGCTCTAGCTCCTACAATGAGCAGTTCTTC. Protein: CASSDDRGSSSYNEQFF.

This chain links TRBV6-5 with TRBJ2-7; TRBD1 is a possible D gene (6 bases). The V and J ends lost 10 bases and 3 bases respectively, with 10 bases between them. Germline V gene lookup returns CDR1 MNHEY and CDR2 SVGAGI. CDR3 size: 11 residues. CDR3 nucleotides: TGTGCCATCAGGGACAACTACGAGCAGTACTTC. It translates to CAIRDNYEQYF.

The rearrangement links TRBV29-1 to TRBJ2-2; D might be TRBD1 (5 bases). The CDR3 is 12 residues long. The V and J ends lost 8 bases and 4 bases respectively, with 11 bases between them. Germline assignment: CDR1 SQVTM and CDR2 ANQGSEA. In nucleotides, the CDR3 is TGCAGCCTGAGACAGACCACCGGGGAGCTGTTTTTT. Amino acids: CSLRQTTGELFF.

The CDR3 coding sequence is TGTGCCAGCAGCCAATTACTAGGGACTGAAGCTTTCTTT. It encodes CASSQLLGTEAFF. This chain uses TRBV28 with TRBJ1-1; D not certain. CDR1 is MDHEN and CDR2 is SYDVKM in the germline V gene. This CDR3 spans 13 amino acids. V was trimmed by 6 bases and J by 5 bases, leaving 13 bases between them. The full variable domain, rest sourced from reference TRBV28 and TRBJ1-1, is DVKVTQSSRYLVKRTGEKVFLECVQDMDHENMFWYRQDPGLGLRLIYFSYDVKMKEKGDIPEGYSVSREKKERFSLILESASTNQTSMYLCASSQLLGTEAFFGQGTRLTVV.

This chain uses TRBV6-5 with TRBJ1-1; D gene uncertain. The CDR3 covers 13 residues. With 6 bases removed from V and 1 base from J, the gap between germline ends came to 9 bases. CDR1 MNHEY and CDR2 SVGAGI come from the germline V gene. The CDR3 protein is CASRPNKNTEAFF. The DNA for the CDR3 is TGTGCCAGCAGGCCAAACAAGAACACTGAAGCTTTCTTT.

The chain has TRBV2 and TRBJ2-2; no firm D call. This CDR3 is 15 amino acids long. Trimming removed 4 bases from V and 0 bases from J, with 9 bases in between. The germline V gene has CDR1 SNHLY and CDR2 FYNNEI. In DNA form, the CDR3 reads TGTGCCAGCAGTGTTTTACAGACGAACACCGGGGAGCTGTTTTTT. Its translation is CASSVLQTNTGELFF.

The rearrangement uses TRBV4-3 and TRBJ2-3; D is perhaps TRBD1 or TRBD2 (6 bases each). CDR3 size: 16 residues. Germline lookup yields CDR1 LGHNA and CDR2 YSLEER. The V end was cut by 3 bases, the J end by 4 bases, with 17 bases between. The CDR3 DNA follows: TGCGCCAGCAGCCAGGTCAGAGGGGGGTTCGCAGATACGCAGTATTTT. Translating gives CASSQVRGGFADTQYF.

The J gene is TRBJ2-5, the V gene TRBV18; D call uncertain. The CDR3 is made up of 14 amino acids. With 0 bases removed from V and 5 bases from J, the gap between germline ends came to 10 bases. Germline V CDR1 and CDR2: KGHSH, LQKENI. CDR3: CASSPPGPDETQYF. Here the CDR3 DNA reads TGTGCCAGCTCACCACCTGGCCCCGACGAGACCCAGTACTTC.

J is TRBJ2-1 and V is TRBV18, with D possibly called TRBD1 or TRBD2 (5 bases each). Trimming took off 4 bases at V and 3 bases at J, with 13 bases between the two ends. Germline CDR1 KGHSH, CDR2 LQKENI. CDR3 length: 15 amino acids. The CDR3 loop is CASSRSEGNYNEQFF. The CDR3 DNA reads TGTGCCAGCTCACGTAGCGAGGGGAACTACAATGAGCAGTTCTTC.

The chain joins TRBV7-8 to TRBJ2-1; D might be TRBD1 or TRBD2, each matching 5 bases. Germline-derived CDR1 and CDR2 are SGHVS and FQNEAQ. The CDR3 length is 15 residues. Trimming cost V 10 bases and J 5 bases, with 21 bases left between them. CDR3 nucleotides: TGTGCCACTAAAAGGGCCAGAGGGACCGACAATGAGCAGTTCTTC. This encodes CATKRARGTDNEQFF.

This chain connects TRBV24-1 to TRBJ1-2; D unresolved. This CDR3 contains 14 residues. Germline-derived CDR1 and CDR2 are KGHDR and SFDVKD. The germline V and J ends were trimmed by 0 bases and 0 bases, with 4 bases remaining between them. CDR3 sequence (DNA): TGTGCCACCAGTGATTTGGCAACTAACTATGGCTACACCTTC. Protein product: CATSDLATNYGYTF.

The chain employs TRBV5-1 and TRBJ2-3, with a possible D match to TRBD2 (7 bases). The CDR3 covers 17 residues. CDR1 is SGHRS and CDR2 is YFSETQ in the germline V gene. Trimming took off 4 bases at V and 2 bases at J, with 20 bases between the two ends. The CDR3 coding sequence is TGCGCCAGCAGCAAACGCGGGGGCGGGGGATACACAGATACGCAGTATTTT. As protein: CASSKRGGGGYTDTQYF.

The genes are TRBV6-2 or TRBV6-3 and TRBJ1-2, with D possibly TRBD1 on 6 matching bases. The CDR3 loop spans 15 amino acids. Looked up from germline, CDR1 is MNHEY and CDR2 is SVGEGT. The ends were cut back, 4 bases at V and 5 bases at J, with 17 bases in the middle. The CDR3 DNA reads TGTGCCAGCAGTTTGACAGGACATGGGGTATATGGCTACACCTTC. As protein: CASSLTGHGVYGYTF.

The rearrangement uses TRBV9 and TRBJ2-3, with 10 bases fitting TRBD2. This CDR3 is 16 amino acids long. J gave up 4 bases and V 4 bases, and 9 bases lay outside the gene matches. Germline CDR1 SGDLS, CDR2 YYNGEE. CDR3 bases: TGTGCCAGCAGCACACTAACTAGCGGGGTCCCAGATACGCAGTATTTT. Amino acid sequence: CASSTLTSGVPDTQYF.

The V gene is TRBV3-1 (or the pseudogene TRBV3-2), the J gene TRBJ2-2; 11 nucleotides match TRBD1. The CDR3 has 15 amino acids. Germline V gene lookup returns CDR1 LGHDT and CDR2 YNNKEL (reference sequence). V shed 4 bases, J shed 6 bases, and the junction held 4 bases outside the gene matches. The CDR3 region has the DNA TGTGCCAGCAGCCGAGGACAGGGGGCGTCCGGGGAGCTGTTTTTT. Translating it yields CASSRGQGASGELFF.

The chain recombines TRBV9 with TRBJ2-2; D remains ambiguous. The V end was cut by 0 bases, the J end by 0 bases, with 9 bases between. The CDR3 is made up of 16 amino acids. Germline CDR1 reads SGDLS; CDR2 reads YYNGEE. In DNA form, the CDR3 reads TGTGCCAGCAGCGTAGGTCAGAGCGCGAACACCGGGGAGCTGTTTTTT. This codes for CASSVGQSANTGELFF.

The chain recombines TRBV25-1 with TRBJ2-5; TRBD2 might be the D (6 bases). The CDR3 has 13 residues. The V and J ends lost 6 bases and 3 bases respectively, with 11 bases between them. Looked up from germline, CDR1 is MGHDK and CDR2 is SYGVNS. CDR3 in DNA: TGTGCCAGCAGCCGGGACTTGGAAGAGACCCAGTACTTC. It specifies CASSRDLEETQYF.

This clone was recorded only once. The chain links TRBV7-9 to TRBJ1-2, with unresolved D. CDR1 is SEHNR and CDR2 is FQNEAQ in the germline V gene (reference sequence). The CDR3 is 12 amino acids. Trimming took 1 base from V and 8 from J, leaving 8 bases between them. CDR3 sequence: CASSLGREGYTF. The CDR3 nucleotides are TGTGCCAGCAGCTTAGGGAGGGAAGGCTACACCTTC.